These 18 T cell receptor beta chains came from one sample sequenced in a study of shared clonotypes between healthy human individuals. Profiled with immunoSEQ multiplex PCR; TCRdb holds only in-frame clones, not every one. The sample yields millions of clones, approximately 94% seen once. Positively selected for CCR7, the CD45RO-negative cells used as naive CD8 cells excluded terminally differentiated effector memory CD45RA+ cells. Source material: naive CD8+ T cells sorted from blood. These receptors were collected from a man aged 18 to 35 in good health.

The chain has TRBV10-1 and TRBJ2-7, with TRBD1 matching over 11 bases. Trimming cost V 5 bases and J 0 bases; bases outside gene matches: 6. The CDR3 covers 16 residues. CDR1 WNHNN and CDR2 SYGVQD come from the germline V gene (reference sequence). This CDR3 is CASSSSGQGVSYEQYF. As DNA, the CDR3 is TGCGCCAGCAGTTCCTCGGGACAGGGGGTCTCCTACGAGCAGTACTTC.

The chain has TRBV7-2 and TRBJ2-7, with 9 bases fitting TRBD2. CDR1 and CDR2 (germline): SGHTA, FQGNSA. This CDR3 region has 14 residues. Trimming cost V 3 bases and J 3 bases; bases outside gene matches: 3. The CDR3 loop reads CASSLGLARYEQYF. The CDR3 DNA sequence: TGTGCCAGCAGCTTGGGACTAGCTCGCTACGAGCAGTACTTC.

CDR3: CASSIGTSGRRGNEQFF. CDR3 sequence (DNA): TGTGCCAGCAGCATCGGGACTAGCGGGAGGAGGGGCAATGAGCAGTTCTTC. The rearrangement uses TRBV5-4 and TRBJ2-1; 15 bases are shared with TRBD2. There are 17 residues in the CDR3. The junction had 8 bases not matched to a gene; V was cut back by 4 bases and J by 6 bases. From germline, CDR1 is SGHNT and CDR2 YYREEE (reference sequence).

Regarding this clone: Different DNA sequences within this sample yield the same CDR3. The genes are TRBV30 and TRBJ2-7; no firm D call. Between the trimmed V and J ends, which lost 0 bases and 3 bases, there was a span of 3 bases. Germline V gene data show CDR1 as GTSNPN and CDR2 as SVGIG (reference sequence). The CDR3 is 11 amino acids. CDR3 nucleotides: TGTGCCTGGAGTGTAGACTACGAGCAGTACTTC. Encoded protein: CAWSVDYEQYF.

J is TRBJ2-7 and V is TRBV9, with no clear D. V shed 0 bases and J shed 7 bases, with 11 bases lying between them. There are 13 residues in the CDR3. Germline CDR1 and CDR2: SGDLS and YYNGEE. Written as DNA, the CDR3 is TGTGCCAGCAGCGTAGTTCTAGATGATGAGCAGTACTTC. This sequence encodes CASSVVLDDEQYF.

The chain carries TRBV4-3 and TRBJ2-1, with unresolved D. CDR1 and CDR2 (germline): LGHNA, YSLEER. CDR3 length: 16 residues. Trimming took 3 bases from V and 6 from J, leaving 18 bases between them. CDR3: CASSQSGSSVSNEQFF. The CDR3, as DNA: TGCGCCAGCAGCCAGTCTGGCTCCTCCGTCTCCAATGAGCAGTTCTTC.

The chain combines TRBV5-1 with TRBJ1-5; the D gene is possibly TRBD1 (5 bases). The ends were cut back, 4 bases at V and 4 bases at J, with 15 bases in the middle. The germline gives CDR1 SGHRS, CDR2 YFSETQ. The CDR3 runs to 15 residues. The CDR3 here is CASSPAGTKNQPQHF. For the CDR3, the DNA is TGCGCCAGCAGCCCCGCCGGGACGAAGAATCAGCCCCAGCATTTT.

V is TRBV7-8 and J is TRBJ1-2; D is undetermined. Germline CDR1 SGHVS, CDR2 FQNEAQ. CDR3 length: 13 residues. V lost 4 bases and J lost 8, with 14 bases in between. The CDR3 DNA is TGTGCCAGCAGCTCCACGGGAGGGTACGGCTACACCTTC. It yields the protein CASSSTGGYGYTF.

Remarks on this clone: Distinct nucleotide sequences in the sample also encode this CDR3. The chain combines TRBV30 with TRBJ1-5; TRBD1 is a possible D gene (5 bases). The CDR3 spans 13 residues. The germline V gene encodes CDR1 GTSNPN and CDR2 SVGIG (reference sequence). V was pared by 3 bases and J by 0 bases, with 6 bases between. This CDR3 is CAWSRDSNQPQHF. The CDR3 DNA follows: TGTGCCTGGAGCAGGGATAGCAATCAGCCCCAGCATTTT.

The genes are TRBV6-6 and TRBJ2-5, with TRBD2 matching 10 bases. Germline CDR1 reads MNHNY; CDR2 reads SVGAGI (reference sequence). After removal of 5 bases from V and 5 bases from J, the junction contained 2 bases not matched to a gene. This CDR3 region has 13 residues. The CDR3 loop reads CASSKTSGETQYF. The CDR3 nucleotides read TGTGCCAGCAGTAAGACTAGCGGGGAGACCCAGTACTTC.

This chain joins TRBV10-2 and TRBJ2-7, with D maybe TRBD1 (5 bases). The germline gives CDR1 WSHSY, CDR2 SAAADI. CDR3 size: 16 residues. V was shortened by 0 bases and J by 3 bases, with 15 bases between the two germline ends. The CDR3 nucleotides read TGCGCCAGCAGTGAGTCGATAGGGGTTAGTTTCTACGAGCAGTACTTC. It codes for CASSESIGVSFYEQYF.

The genes are TRBV2 and TRBJ1-2; D is uncertain. Trimming cost V 6 bases and J 6 bases, with 11 bases left between them. The CDR3 length is 12 residues. The germline V gene has CDR1 SNHLY and CDR2 FYNNEI. This chain's CDR3 is CASRDRLDGYTF. The CDR3 DNA is TGTGCCAGCAGGGATCGGCTCGATGGCTACACCTTC.

The rearrangement joins TRBV30 to TRBJ1-2; D possibly corresponds to TRBD1 (5 bases). The CDR3 is 15 amino acids. V dropped 4 bases and J dropped 0 bases, with 15 bases sitting between them. Germline loops: CDR1 GTSNPN, CDR2 SVGIG (reference sequence). CDR3 in DNA: TGTGCCTGGACCGACTCCAGGGAAGCTAACTATGGCTACACCTTC. It codes for CAWTDSREANYGYTF. Filled out from reference TRBV30 and TRBJ1-2, the complete variable domain reads SQTIHQWPATLVQPVGSPLSLECTVEGTSNPNLYWYRQAAGRGLQLLFYSVGIGQISSEVPQNLSASRPQDRQFILSSKKLLLSDSGFYLCAWTDSREANYGYTFGSGTRLTVV.

The V call is TRBV2, the J call TRBJ2-7; possible D gene TRBD2, 5 bases. V shed 3 bases and J shed 0 bases, with 12 bases lying between them. Germline V CDR1 and CDR2: SNHLY, FYNNEI. The CDR3 totals 15 residues. In DNA, the CDR3 is TGTGCCAGCAGTGAGCGGGCCGCAGTCTCCTACGAGCAGTACTTC. Translating gives CASSERAAVSYEQYF.

V usage is TRBV19 and J usage is TRBJ1-2; D ambiguous. Trimming pared 7 bases from V and 1 base from J, leaving 10 bases between. From germline, CDR1 is LNHDA and CDR2 SQIVND (reference sequence). This CDR3 has 13 amino acids. The CDR3 sequence is CASTYPDNYGYTF. As DNA, the CDR3 is TGTGCCAGTACATACCCGGATAACTATGGCTACACCTTC.

Comments on this clone: The sample carries other DNA sequences with the same CDR3. J is TRBJ1-6 and V is TRBV4-1; D ambiguous. CDR3 length: 14 residues. Between the trimmed V and J ends, which lost 1 base and 9 bases, there was a span of 10 bases. In germline, CDR1 is MGHRA, CDR2 YSYEKL. The CDR3 loop reads CASSQAGGGSPLHF. For the CDR3, the DNA is TGCGCCAGCAGCCAAGCAGGCGGTGGTTCACCCCTCCACTTT.

The gene calls are TRBV27 and TRBJ2-7; 9 bases align to TRBD1. This CDR3 spans 14 amino acids. Germline V CDR1 and CDR2: MNHEY, SMNVEV (reference sequence). The trim removed 4 bases at V and 6 bases at J, leaving 7 bases unmatched. CDR3 region: CASSSWTGVSEQYF. The CDR3 DNA follows: TGTGCCAGCAGTTCGTGGACAGGGGTTTCCGAGCAGTACTTC.

The CDR3 region has the DNA TGCGCCAGCAGCTTGGCCCGGGACAGGGGGGCGAACACTGAAGCTTTCTTT. Amino acids: CASSLARDRGANTEAFF. V gene TRBV5-1 combines with J gene TRBJ1-1, with 11 bases identical to TRBD1. Germline V gene sequence: CDR1 SGHRS, CDR2 YFSETQ. This CDR3 contains 17 residues. The V segment lost 0 bases and the J segment 1 base; nucleotides outside the gene matches: 5.